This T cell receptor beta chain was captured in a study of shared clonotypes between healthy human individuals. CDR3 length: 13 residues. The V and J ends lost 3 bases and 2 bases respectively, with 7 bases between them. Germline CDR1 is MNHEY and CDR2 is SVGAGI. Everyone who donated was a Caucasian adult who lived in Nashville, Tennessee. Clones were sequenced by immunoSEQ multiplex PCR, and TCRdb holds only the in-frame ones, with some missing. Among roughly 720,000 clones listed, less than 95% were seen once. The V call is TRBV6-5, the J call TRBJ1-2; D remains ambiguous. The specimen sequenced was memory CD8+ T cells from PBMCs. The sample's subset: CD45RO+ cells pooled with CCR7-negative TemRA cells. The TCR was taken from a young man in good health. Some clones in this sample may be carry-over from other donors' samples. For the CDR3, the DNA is TGTGCCAGCAGTTATAGGGAGAACTATGGCTACACCTTC. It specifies CASSYRENYGYTF.